This T cell receptor beta chain came from a study of OX40 agonist ivuxolimab in advanced cancers. Regarding the study in general: Ivuxolimab, which targeted the costimulatory receptor OX40 (CD134), was an agonistic, fully human IgG2 monoclonal antibody. Intravenous ivuxolimab was administered to patients every 2 weeks at six dose levels: 0.01, 0.1, 0.3, 1.5, 3 and 10 mg/kg. Of the approximately 53 patients in dose escalation, 19 had hepatocellular carcinoma, some 15 had melanoma, 9 had renal cell carcinoma and 9 had head and neck cancer. A male proportion of about 79% and a mean age of approximately 61 years, ranging from 23 to 79, were recorded for the dose-escalation cohort. Patients were allowed to have had prior anti-PD-1, anti-PD-L1 or anti-CTLA-4 therapy, and 40% to 45% of the dose-escalation patients had been treated with checkpoint inhibitors. Partial responses occurred in three dose-escalation patients, of whom one had hepatocellular carcinoma and two had cutaneous melanoma. The point of sequencing TCRbeta in the periphery was to test whether ivuxolimab changed TCR sequence diversity and drove clonal T-cell expansion. The monotherapy dose-escalation portion (N of about 49 patients) of the phase I ivuxolimab trial is reported in the paper.

Between the V and J ends, shortened by 8 bases and 3 bases respectively, the junction contains 8 bases. CDR3 length: 11 amino acids, cysteine to phenylalanine. Solely the CDR3 DNA is kept, with 33 bases framed from the first base. CDR1 MNHEY and CDR2 SMNVEV are derived from the germline V gene (reference sequence). About this clone: The antigen this receptor binds is unknown. No base-level quality is on record; no much larger clone is a single base apart.

For sequencing of the TCRbeta CDR3 region, genomic DNA was extracted from the sorted cells. The immunoSEQ Assay was used for sequencing of TCRbeta CDR3 regions. This immuneACCESS table, as held by TCRdb, lists in-frame sequences with V and J called but not all clones. Of the missing ones, under half trace to an unresolved V gene in checked studies; the others have no known cause. The table for this sample lists about 30,000 clones; roughly 92% of them were counted only once. Of the sample, almost 9.5% is held by the ten largest clones. Study-wide conclusions, independent of this receptor: After ivuxolimab, more expanded clones were found on average in CD8+ T cells than in CD4+ T cells. Partial responders in the 0.1-3.0 mg/kg groups had among the lowest normalized peripheral clonal expansion, especially among CD8+ T cells. At doses from 0.1 to 3.0 mg/kg, clonal expansion was seen in both CD4+ and CD8+ blood T cells between baseline and week 6. The antigen specificity of the peripheral T cells that underwent clonal expansion was not determined. Low levels of normalized T-cell clonal expansion were also shown by some nonresponding patients.

The trial excluded patients who had a history of autoimmune disease or who were on systemic immunosuppression. Peripheral blood for TCR sequencing was collected from all dose cohorts at baseline, on cycle 4 day 1, and on cycle 7 day 1. Samples were obtained from an open-label, multicenter, first-in-human phase I dose-escalation trial of ivuxolimab. Adults with locally advanced or metastatic melanoma, renal cell, hepatocellular, or head and neck squamous cell carcinoma were enrolled in the trial. Before TCR sequencing, CD4+ and CD8+ T cells were separately sorted from peripheral blood. The TCR originated in an adult with an advanced solid tumor such as melanoma, head and neck, liver or kidney cancer. The sequence links TRBV27 to TRBJ2-7; no D gene can be assigned with confidence. The sample was CD4+ or CD8+ T cells sorted from blood, taken in a trial of the OX40 agonist ivuxolimab. The bases read TGTGCCAGCTCAGTTCTCTACGAGCAGTACTTC. Its translation is CASSVLYEQYF.